One and the same sample provided the 25 T cell receptor beta chains below, sequenced in a study of blood T cell repertoires in COVID-19. Clones were read by immunoSEQ multiplex PCR, and TCRdb kept only the in-frame ones, dropping some. The sample has around 240,000 clones, approximately 84% seen once. Sequenced sample: peripheral blood. The receptors come from a man aged 35-49 years with acute or convalescent COVID-19.

This clone is a singleton in its sample. The CDR3 sequence is CASSVAHRRGAGELFF. The DNA for the CDR3 is TGTGCCAGCAGCGTAGCTCACCGGCGGGGGGCCGGGGAGCTGTTTTTT. The V call is TRBV9, the J call TRBJ2-2; 8 bases are a match to TRBD2. J lost 6 bases, V lost 0 bases, and 7 bases had no gene match. This CDR3 comprises 16 residues. CDR1 is SGDLS and CDR2 is YYNGEE in the germline V gene. The variable domain in full, with the rest retrieved from reference TRBV9 and TRBJ2-2, is DSGVTQTPKHLITATGQRVTLRCSPRSGDLSVYWYQQSLDQGLQFLIQYYNGEERAKGNILERFSAQQFPDLHSELNLSSLELGDSALYFCASSVAHRRGAGELFFGEGSRLTVL.

V and J are TRBV3-1 (or the pseudogene TRBV3-2) and TRBJ2-4; weak D call: TRBD2 (7 bases). The CDR3 contains 16 residues. Trimming removed 0 bases at V and 0 bases at J, with 9 bases between. Germline V gene lookup returns CDR1 LGHDT and CDR2 YNNKEL (reference sequence). DNA for the CDR3: TGTGCCAGCAGCCAAGAGCGGGGGCTAGCCAAAAACATTCAGTACTTC. It encodes CASSQERGLAKNIQYF.

CDR3 protein: CASSADRGRSYNSPLHF. The CDR3 DNA reads as TGTGCCAGCAGTGCGGACAGGGGGCGCAGCTATAATTCACCCCTCCACTTT. The V gene is TRBV2, the J gene TRBJ1-6; 11 nucleotides align to TRBD1. CDR1 is SNHLY and CDR2 is FYNNEI in the germline V gene. CDR3 length: 17 amino acids. V shed 4 bases, J shed 3 bases, and the junction held 5 bases outside the gene matches.

The DNA for the CDR3 is TGCAGCGTACGGACAGGGGAAGAGACCCAGTACTTC. It yields the protein CSVRTGEETQYF. This chain joins TRBV29-1 and TRBJ2-5; TRBD1 matches 9 bases. There are 12 residues in the CDR3. After removal of 6 bases from V and 3 bases from J, the junction contained 2 bases not matched to a gene. The germline CDR1 and CDR2 sequences are SQVTM and ANQGSEA.

This chain links TRBV29-1 with TRBJ1-1, with D perhaps TRBD1 (5 bases). Germline-derived CDR1 and CDR2 are SQVTM and ANQGSEA. The ends were cut back, 4 bases at V and 5 bases at J, with 14 bases in the middle. This CDR3 spans 13 amino acids. Written as DNA, the CDR3 is TGCAGCGTTGGTAAGGGGTTGGGGACTGAAGCTTTCTTT. Translated: CSVGKGLGTEAFF.

This clone was observed a single time. This chain links TRBV19 with TRBJ1-1, with D unclear. Germline CDR1 and CDR2: LNHDA and SQIVND (reference sequence). V shed 7 bases and J shed 9 bases, with 18 bases lying between them. There are 13 residues in the CDR3. Written as DNA, the CDR3 is TGTGCCAGTATCCCAACCCAACGGAGCAAAGCTTTCTTT. This codes for CASIPTQRSKAFF.

The CDR3 DNA follows: TGCGCCAGCAGCTCACAGACAGGGGGGGAGACCCAGTACTTC. Protein product: CASSSQTGGETQYF. The genes are TRBV5-1 and TRBJ2-5; 9 nucleotides match TRBD1. The CDR3 totals 14 residues. The V gene end was trimmed by 3 bases and the J gene end by 5 bases; junction bases not matched to a gene: 5. Germline V gene data show CDR1 as SGHRS and CDR2 as YFSETQ.

This chain links TRBV28 with TRBJ2-7; 9 bases are shared with TRBD1. Trimming cost V 6 bases and J 6 bases; bases outside gene matches: 6. CDR1 and CDR2 (germline): MDHEN, SYDVKM. The CDR3 runs 13 residues. As DNA, the CDR3 is TGTGCCAGCAGCTGGACAGGGGCGGTCGAGCAGTACTTC. Translated: CASSWTGAVEQYF.

The gene calls are TRBV19 and TRBJ1-2; no reliable D call. Germline V CDR1 and CDR2: LNHDA, SQIVND (reference sequence). V lost 0 bases and J lost 1, with 6 bases in between. CDR3 length equals 14 residues. CDR3 loop: CASSIDTFNYGYTF. The DNA of the CDR3 is TGTGCCAGTAGTATAGACACTTTTAACTATGGCTACACCTTC.

In this sample, this clone is medium-sized. The chain recombines TRBV7-6 with TRBJ2-7; the D gene is possibly TRBD2 (6 bases). Trimming took 1 base from V and 1 from J, leaving 11 bases between them. CDR1 is SGHVS, CDR2 FNYEAQ, per germline. The CDR3 is 15 amino acids. The CDR3 sequence is CASSLEAGRSYEQYF. CDR3 sequence (DNA): TGTGCCAGCAGCTTAGAGGCGGGGAGATCCTACGAGCAGTACTTC.

The chain uses TRBV6-1 and TRBJ2-7; 7 bases align to TRBD2. Germline CDR1 reads MNHNS; CDR2 reads SASEGT. V lost 1 base and J lost 3; bases outside the gene matches: 6. This CDR3 is 15 amino acids long. CDR3 sequence: CASSEEEGGIYEQYF. CDR3 in DNA: TGTGCCAGCAGTGAAGAGGAGGGAGGGATCTACGAGCAGTACTTC.

The CDR3 is CASSFQAFNTEAFF. Written as DNA, the CDR3 is TGCGCCAGCAGCTTTCAGGCGTTTAACACTGAAGCTTTCTTT. This chain joins TRBV5-1 and TRBJ1-1; D uncertain. Germline CDR1 is SGHRS and CDR2 is YFSETQ. Trimming took 2 bases from V and 2 from J, leaving 10 bases between them. This CDR3 is 14 amino acids long. The entire variable domain, with the rest obtained from reference TRBV5-1 and TRBJ1-1, is as follows: KAGVTQTPRYLIKTRGQQVTLSCSPISGHRSVSWYQQTPGQGLQFLFEYFSETQRNKGNFPGRFSGRQFSNSRSEMNVSTLELGDSALYLCASSFQAFNTEAFFGQGTRLTVV.

This chain joins TRBV5-4 and TRBJ2-7; TRBD1 matches 8 bases. The CDR3 is 14 amino acids. J was trimmed by 3 bases and V by 3 bases; bases with no gene match: 5. CDR1 and CDR2 from the germline V gene are SGHNT and YYREEE (reference sequence). CDR3 protein: CASSWTGNSYEQYF. The CDR3 DNA follows: TGTGCCAGCAGCTGGACAGGGAACAGCTACGAGCAGTACTTC.

This chain connects TRBV6-5 to TRBJ1-2; 7 bases fit TRBD1. The CDR3 is made up of 15 amino acids. CDR1 is MNHEY, CDR2 SVGAGI, per germline. Germline trimming cut 8 bases from V and 0 bases from J; bases unmatched to any gene: 9. The CDR3 region is CASQGGTVSNYGYTF. CDR3 sequence (DNA): TGTGCCAGCCAAGGGGGGACAGTTTCTAACTATGGCTACACCTTC.

V and J are TRBV20-1 and TRBJ2-1; 10 bases are a match to TRBD2. V shed 3 bases, J shed 9 bases, and the junction held 14 bases outside the gene matches. The CDR3 is 16 amino acids. The germline V gene has CDR1 DFQATT and CDR2 SNEGSKA (reference sequence). The CDR3: CSASPHLAGGRGEQFF. CDR3 in DNA: TGCAGTGCTAGTCCTCACTTAGCGGGGGGACGGGGTGAGCAGTTCTTC.

This chain's CDR3 is CSASLGGERGINEQFF. In DNA, the CDR3 is TGCAGTGCTAGTTTAGGAGGGGAGCGGGGTATCAATGAGCAGTTCTTC. This chain joins TRBV20-1 and TRBJ2-1, with 7 bases matching TRBD2. The V gene end was trimmed by 3 bases and the J gene end by 6 bases; junction bases not matched to a gene: 14. This CDR3 region has 16 residues. Per the germline V gene, CDR1 is DFQATT and CDR2 is SNEGSKA (reference sequence).

This clone was seen a few times. The chain carries TRBV6-6 and TRBJ2-7; 11 bases line up with TRBD1. This CDR3 spans 14 amino acids. V shed 5 bases and J 5 bases; nucleotides not matched to a gene: 5. CDR1 is MNHNY and CDR2 is SVGAGI in the germline V gene (reference sequence). CDR3 protein: CASSTGQGDHEQYF. As DNA, the CDR3 is TGTGCCAGCAGTACGGGACAGGGGGACCACGAGCAGTACTTC.

The V and J genes are TRBV12-3 or TRBV12-4 and TRBJ2-7; TRBD2 might be the D (5 bases). The V end was cut by 5 bases, the J end by 6 bases, with 14 bases between. The CDR3 has 13 residues. CDR3 region: CASSAGILTEQYF. The DNA for the CDR3 is TGTGCCAGCAGTGCCGGGATTCTAACCGAGCAGTACTTC.

CDR3 sequence: CASSLTDRDSGYTF. The CDR3 nucleotides are TGTGCCAGCAGCTTGACGGACAGGGATTCTGGCTACACCTTC. This chain links TRBV7-3 with TRBJ1-2; 8 nucleotides agree with TRBD1. Trimming cost V 3 bases and J 7 bases; bases outside gene matches: 7. The CDR3 is 14 residues long. The germline CDR1 and CDR2 sequences are SGHTA and FQGTGA.

This clone appeared a single time. The chain joins TRBV6-5 to TRBJ1-1; the D is unclear. CDR3 size: 13 residues. The V gene's germline CDR1 is MNHEY and CDR2 SVGAGI. Deletions cut 7 bases from V and 4 bases from J, with 13 bases between. The CDR3 loop is CASTTPGGTEAFF. DNA for the CDR3: TGTGCCAGCACTACCCCGGGAGGCACTGAAGCTTTCTTT.

The rearrangement uses TRBV27 and TRBJ1-6; 9 nucleotides agree with TRBD1. J lost 11 bases, V lost 5 bases, and 4 bases had no gene match. This CDR3 spans 13 amino acids. The germline gives CDR1 MNHEY, CDR2 SMNVEV (reference sequence). CDR3 loop: CASSQDRGAPLHF. The CDR3 DNA is TGTGCCAGCAGTCAGGACAGGGGTGCACCCCTCCACTTT.

J is TRBJ1-2 and V is TRBV5-1; no clear D. CDR1 is SGHRS and CDR2 is YFSETQ in the germline V gene. The CDR3 is 14 amino acids. V was shortened by 0 bases and J by 3 bases, with 9 bases between the two germline ends. CDR3: CASSLATEYYGYTF. Written as DNA, the CDR3 is TGCGCCAGCAGCTTGGCCACGGAGTACTATGGCTACACCTTC.

The rearrangement joins TRBV11-2 to TRBJ2-2; D is unresolved. The CDR3 contains 16 residues. Trimming took 1 base from V and 2 from J, leaving 11 bases between them. Germline V gene sequence: CDR1 SGHAT, CDR2 FQNNGV. The CDR3 DNA reads as TGTGCCAGCAGCTTAGGCCGACTGGTAAACACCGGGGAGCTGTTTTTT. Its protein is CASSLGRLVNTGELFF.

V is TRBV10-2 and J is TRBJ2-7; a possible D gene is TRBD2 (5 bases). This CDR3 comprises 13 residues. V shed 6 bases and J shed 6 bases, with 15 bases lying between them. Germline values: CDR1 WSHSY, CDR2 SAAADI. The DNA of the CDR3 is TGCGCCAGCAGCTTCGTTGGAGGCGGCGAGCAGTACTTC. Protein: CASSFVGGGEQYF.

The genes are TRBV7-9 and TRBJ1-1; no clear D gene. V was clipped by 2 bases and J by 6 bases, with 7 bases between them. There are 12 residues in the CDR3. CDR1 and CDR2 (germline): SEHNR, FQNEAQ (reference sequence). The CDR3 DNA follows: TGTGCCAGCAGCTTAACGGCGGCTGAAGCTTTCTTT. The encoded protein is CASSLTAAEAFF.